The rows below give T cell receptor beta chains drawn from one sample of a study of CD8+CD57+ T cells in acquired aplastic anemia. TCRdb used MiXCR to reprocess the reads, holding one entry per CDR3 protein. The table includes hundreds of thousands of distinct CDR3 sequences, roughly 61% detected once. The sequencing sample was made of sorted CD4+, CD8+, or CD8+CD57+ T cells (not recorded which) from PBMCs. The origin of the receptors is a human donor with aplastic anemia. Both conserved end residues are part of each CDR3. A D gene is named only where the DNA matches it firmly. Size values are once, few and many counts, or a class for expanded clones, and some rows have none.

TRBD2	TRBJ2-1	many	TRBV7-9	CASSPRTRSGRDDNEQFF	TGTGCCAGCAGCCCAAGGACCCGGAGCGGGAGGGATGACAATGAGCAGTTCTTC
-	TRBJ1-1	many	TRBV12-3/TRBV12-4	CASSFSEATEAFF	TGTGCCAGCAGTTTCTCCGAAGCCACTGAAGCTTTCTTT
TRBD1	TRBJ1-1	-	TRBV20-1	CSARGGAGTTFF	TGCAGTGCCCGAGGGGGCGCAGGGACGACTTTCTTT
TRBD2	TRBJ2-1	once	TRBV7-6	CASSFAGFLAGLRNEQFF	TGTGCCAGCAGCTTTGCCGGGTTTCTAGCGGGACTTCGCAATGAGCAGTTCTTC
-	TRBJ2-1	many	TRBV20-1	CSILRDGYNEQFF	TGCAGTATTCTCCGGGACGGATACAATGAGCAGTTCTTC
-	TRBJ2-7	-	TRBV7-9	CASSIKDSTEQYF	TGTGCCAGCAGCATCAAGGACTCGACAGAGCAGTACTTC
TRBD2	TRBJ2-1	-	TRBV2	CASSEGAGGPNNEQFF	TGTGCCAGCAGTGAGGGGGCGGGAGGGCCCAACAATGAGCAGTTCTTC
-	TRBJ2-4	-	TRBV12-3/TRBV12-4	CASSWGRGLAKNIQYF	TGTGCCAGCAGCTGGGGTAGAGGGCTAGCCAAAAACATTCAGTACTTC
TRBD1	TRBJ2-2	many	TRBV5-6	CASSLQGVPNTGELFF	TGTGCCAGCAGCTTACAGGGGGTACCGAACACCGGGGAGCTGTTTTTT
-	TRBJ1-1	-	TRBV7-2	CASSNSGGDTEAFF	TGTGCCAGCAGCAACTCCGGTGGGGACACTGAAGCTTTCTTT
-	TRBJ2-4	-	TRBV5-6	CASSLPGQRDSNIQYF	TGTGCCAGCAGTCTCCCGGGACAACGAGACTCAAACATTCAGTACTTC
-	TRBJ2-7	-	TRBV7-6	CASSLELGAHYEQYF	TGTGCCAGCAGCTTAGAACTGGGGGCTCACTACGAGCAGTACTTC
TRBD2	TRBJ2-1	many	TRBV5-1	CASSSGGLDNEQFF	TGCGCCAGCTCTAGCGGGGGCCTAGACAATGAGCAGTTCTTC
TRBD1	TRBJ1-5	many	TRBV19	CASSIAVGGPQHF	TGTGCCAGTAGTATAGCGGTAGGGGGCCCCCAGCATTTT
-	TRBJ2-7	few	TRBV20-1	CSADSYYEQYF	TGCAGTGCCGACAGCTACTACGAGCAGTACTTC
-	TRBJ2-7	-	TRBV5-5	CASSLAPGTEQYF	TGTGCCAGCAGCTTGGCCCCAGGGACCGAGCAGTACTTC
TRBD2	TRBJ2-3	many	TRBV7-9	CASSSIVSGSGTDTQYF	TGTGCCAGCAGCTCTATTGTTAGCGGGAGTGGCACAGATACGCAGTATTTT
-	TRBJ2-3	many	TRBV5-1	CASSSLGGSGAITDTQYF	TGCGCCAGCAGCTCCTTGGGGGGGTCAGGGGCAATCACAGATACGCAGTATTTT
-	TRBJ1-1	-	TRBV20-1	CSAMGENTEAFF	TGCAGTGCTATGGGTGAGAACACTGAAGCTTTCTTT
TRBD1	TRBJ1-2	few	TRBV20-1	CSALQSGTGGYTF	TGCAGTGCTTTACAGTCCGGGACAGGGGGCTACACCTTC
TRBD1	TRBJ2-5	once	TRBV5-1	CASSRRTGGSLGQETQYF	TGCGCCAGCAGCCGTCGGACAGGGGGTAGCTTGGGGCAAGAGACCCAGTACTTC
-	TRBJ2-6	few	TRBV7-8	CASSLGLNNVLTF	TGTGCCAGCAGCTTGGGGCTAAATAACGTCCTGACTTTC
TRBD1	TRBJ1-1	-	TRBV2	CASRMDRSNTEAFF	TGTGCCAGCAGGATGGACAGGTCGAACACTGAAGCTTTCTTT
-	TRBJ2-5	-	TRBV7-8	CASSLTPRGKETQYF	TGTGCCAGCAGCCTAACCCCCAGGGGAAAAGAGACCCAGTACTTC
-	TRBJ2-1	many	TRBV5-6	CASSLAGAYNEQFF	TGTGCCAGCAGCTTAGCCGGGGCCTACAATGAGCAGTTCTTC
-	TRBJ2-5	-	TRBV2	CASSGSRSETQYF	TGTGCCAGCAGTGGGAGCAGGTCAGAGACCCAGTACTTC
-	TRBJ1-1	-	TRBV20-1	CSARNPGTEAFF	TGCAGTGCTAGGAACCCTGGGACTGAAGCTTTCTTT
-	TRBJ2-1	-	TRBV7-3	CASTRGTGSEQFF	TGTGCCAGCACCCGGGGGACGGGAAGTGAGCAGTTCTTC
TRBD1	TRBJ1-1	-	TRBV2	CASSRGQGDPRGTEAFF	TGTGCCAGCAGTAGGGGACAGGGGGATCCGAGGGGCACTGAAGCTTTCTTT
-	TRBJ1-1	-	TRBV19	CASSPHTGILNTEAFF	TGTGCCAGCAGCCCTCATACAGGGATATTGAACACTGAAGCTTTCTTT
-	TRBJ2-7	-	TRBV2	CASSKEGPREQYF	TGTGCCAGCAGTAAGGAGGGCCCCCGGGAGCAGTACTTC
TRBD1	TRBJ2-2	-	TRBV6-2/TRBV6-3	CASSRGQGGNTGELFF	TGTGCCAGCAGTCGTGGACAGGGCGGGAACACCGGGGAGCTGTTTTTT
TRBD1	TRBJ2-1	many	TRBV7-8	CASSLLQGANNEQFF	TGTGCCAGCAGCTTATTACAGGGGGCAAATAATGAGCAGTTCTTC
-	TRBJ1-4	many	TRBV6-5	CASSSPRGTVEKLFF	TGTGCCAGCAGCAGCCCCCGGGGAACAGTTGAAAAACTGTTTTTT
-	TRBJ2-1	-	TRBV7-9	CASSVTGWYNEQFF	TGTGCCAGCAGTGTAACAGGGTGGTACAATGAGCAGTTCTTC
-	TRBJ1-2	once	TRBV2	CASSVYLF	TGTGCCAGCAGTGTCTACCTCTTC
-	TRBJ1-2	-	TRBV6-6	CASSYSVVGSNYGYTF	TGTGCCAGCAGTTACTCGGTTGTGGGTTCCAACTATGGCTACACCTTC
TRBD1	TRBJ1-2	many	TRBV5-1	CASSLGTGPNYGYTF	TGCGCCAGCAGCTTGGGGACAGGTCCTAACTATGGCTACACCTTC
-	TRBJ2-5	once	TRBV6-6	CASSYSGGQETQYF	TGTGCCAGCAGTTACTCCGGGGGCCAAGAGACCCAGTACTTC
TRBD1	TRBJ2-7	-	TRBV20-1	CSARTGGSYEQYF	TGCAGTGCAAGGACAGGGGGGTCCTACGAGCAGTACTTC
-	TRBJ2-7	-	TRBV5-1	CASSSTGLPTYEQYF	TGCGCCAGCAGCTCCACAGGGCTCCCCACCTACGAGCAGTACTTC
-	TRBJ2-6	many	TRBV19	CASSILGSGANVLTF	TGTGCCAGTAGTATTTTGGGCTCTGGGGCCAACGTCCTGACTTTC
TRBD2	TRBJ2-1	few	TRBV15	CATSRDLVLTSGGHNEQFF	TGTGCCACCAGCAGAGATTTGGTTTTAACTAGCGGGGGGCACAATGAGCAGTTCTTC
TRBD1	TRBJ2-1	few	TRBV7-7	CASSLLQGAYNEQFF	TGTGCCAGCAGCTTACTACAGGGGGCCTACAATGAGCAGTTCTTC
-	TRBJ2-3	once	TRBV29-1	CSVDAPLAGGTDTQYF	TGCAGCGTAGACGCACCTTTAGCTGGGGGTACAGATACGCAGTATTTT